This is a list of T cell receptor beta chains from one sample in a study of blood T cells in healthy people across ages. MiXCR was run by TCRdb on the 5' RACE reads, yielding one entry per CDR3 protein. This sample has about 1.5 million distinct CDR3 sequences; 40% to 45% occur once, and the top ten carry about 4%. Specimen: blood. All receptors come from a woman between 18 and 29 years old in good health. Both conserved end residues are part of each CDR3. A D gene is named only where the DNA matches it firmly. The listing skips clone size in some rows; elsewhere it reads once, few, many or a size class.

j_call,clone_size,d_call,v_call,cdr3_aa,cdr3_nt
TRBJ1-1,few,-,TRBV6-2/TRBV6-3,CASSYSTGGGITEAFF,TGTGCCAGCAGTTACTCGACGGGCGGGGGCATCACTGAAGCTTTCTTT
TRBJ2-7,-,TRBD2,TRBV7-9,CASSSREGISYEQYF,TGTGCCAGCAGCTCTCGGGAGGGTATCTCCTACGAGCAGTACTTC
TRBJ2-6,-,-,TRBV3-1,CASSHLRDPGANVLTF,TGTGCCAGCAGCCACCTAAGGGACCCTGGGGCCAACGTCCTGACTTTC
TRBJ2-1,many,-,TRBV4-1,CASSQVNEQFF,TGTGCCAGCAGCCAAGTCAATGAGCAGTTCTTC
TRBJ2-2,-,-,TRBV6-6,CASSQTRGRRTGELFF,TGTGCCAGCAGTCAGACGAGGGGACGGCGGACCGGGGAGCTGTTTTTT
TRBJ2-2,-,TRBD1,TRBV12-3/TRBV12-4,CASRASDRGFAGELFF,TGTGCCAGCAGGGCATCGGACAGGGGGTTCGCCGGGGAGCTGTTTTTT
TRBJ1-5,-,TRBD1,TRBV4-3,CASSQSGTGRSQPQHF,TGCGCCAGCAGCCAGTCCGGGACAGGGAGAAGTCAGCCCCAGCATTTT
TRBJ2-7,-,TRBD1,TRBV10-2,CASSARRGQEVANYEQYF,TGCGCCAGCAGTGCCCGAAGGGGGCAAGAGGTAGCAAATTACGAGCAGTACTTC
TRBJ2-1,-,-,TRBV20-1,CSARGGNFLLNEQFF,TGCAGTGCTAGGGGTGGAAACTTCCTACTCAATGAGCAGTTCTTC
TRBJ2-1,-,-,TRBV29-1,CSVEMLEVYNEQFF,TGCAGCGTTGAAATGTTAGAGGTTTACAATGAGCAGTTCTTC
TRBJ2-7,-,TRBD2,TRBV20-1,CSARAGGRSYEQYF,TGCAGTGCTAGAGCGGGGGGGCGCTCCTACGAGCAGTACTTC
TRBJ1-6,-,-,TRBV4-1,CASSQSSYNSLPHF,TGCGCCAGCAGCCAGAGCTCCTATAATTCACTCCCCCACTTT
TRBJ1-3,-,-,TRBV6-1,CASSRKPGNTIYF,TGTGCCAGCAGCCGTAAGCCTGGAAACACCATATATTTT
TRBJ2-7,many,-,TRBV3-1,CASSDPQGFEQYF,TGTGCCAGCAGCGACCCGCAGGGGTTCGAGCAGTACTTC
TRBJ2-5,-,-,TRBV10-2,CASSAVRRETQYF,TGCGCCAGCTCGGCGGTCCGGCGAGAGACCCAGTACTTC
TRBJ2-6,-,-,TRBV20-1,CSASTRAFSGANVLTF,TGCAGTGCTAGTACCAGGGCCTTCTCTGGGGCCAACGTCCTGACTTTC
TRBJ1-5,-,-,TRBV13,CASSLSTGRGSNQPQHF,TGTGCCAGCAGCCTTTCTACAGGGCGGGGCAGCAATCAGCCCCAGCATTTT
TRBJ2-7,-,-,TRBV6-5,CASSSGIEQYF,TGTGCCAGCAGTTCGGGAATTGAGCAGTACTTC
TRBJ2-3,-,TRBD2,TRBV20-1,CSARTRGRETDTQYF,TGCAGTGCTAGGACTCGAGGGAGGGAAACAGATACGCAGTATTTT
TRBJ2-1,-,TRBD2,TRBV6-2/TRBV6-3,CASTTPTSGGADEQFF,TGTGCCAGCACCACCCCGACTAGCGGGGGGGCGGATGAGCAGTTCTTC
TRBJ2-1,-,TRBD2,TRBV12-3/TRBV12-4,CASTKGEGPKEQFF,TGTGCCAGCACCAAAGGGGAGGGGCCAAAAGAGCAGTTCTTC
TRBJ2-1,-,-,TRBV7-9,CASSLAGVFYEQFF,TGTGCCAGCAGCTTAGCGGGAGTGTTCTACGAGCAGTTCTTC
TRBJ2-5,-,TRBD1,TRBV5-1,CASSFPPATGGHQETQYF,TGCGCCAGCAGCTTCCCACCCGCGACAGGGGGCCATCAAGAGACCCAGTACTTC
TRBJ2-1,many,TRBD2,TRBV27,CASSWGGNEQFF,TGTGCCAGCAGTTGGGGGGGGAATGAGCAGTTCTTC
TRBJ2-7,-,-,TRBV20-1,CSPTPPYGYEQYF,TGCAGTCCGACCCCTCCGTATGGGTACGAGCAGTACTTC
TRBJ2-7,-,-,TRBV20-1,CSARDTGTYNEQYF,TGCAGTGCTAGAGATACGGGAACCTACAATGAGCAGTACTTC